The 4 T cell receptor beta chains listed next were all sequenced from one sample in a study of blood T cell repertoires in COVID-19. TCRdb's table, derived via immunoSEQ multiplex PCR, lists solely in-frame clones and lacks some. Found here are 250,000 or so clones, roughly 88% of them singletons; the top ten hold around 3.6%. The sample taken for sequencing was PBMCs or T cells enriched from blood (not recorded which). These receptors came from a woman under 40 who had been exposed to COVID-19.

The chain employs TRBV6-6 and TRBJ1-5; 7 positions agree with TRBD1. The germline V gene encodes CDR1 MNHNY and CDR2 SVGAGI (reference sequence). The CDR3 contains 14 residues. Trimming at V came to 5 bases and at J to 4 bases, leaving 5 bases not matched to a gene. The CDR3 loop is CASSTGQVNQPQHF. In nucleotides, the CDR3 is TGTGCCAGCAGTACCGGACAGGTTAATCAGCCCCAGCATTTT.

The chain uses TRBV12-3 or TRBV12-4 and TRBJ1-2; D not resolved. This CDR3 has 13 residues. V was trimmed by 8 bases and J by 8 bases, leaving 18 bases between them. The DNA of the CDR3 is TGTGCCAGCCCCACGGAGGGCTCGGGAGGCTACACCTTC. This translates into CASPTEGSGGYTF.

V gene TRBV5-4 combines with J gene TRBJ1-1, with TRBD1 as a possible D gene (6 bases). Germline loops: CDR1 SGHNT, CDR2 YYREEE (reference sequence). The CDR3 contains 14 residues. V lost 10 bases, J lost 5 bases, and 21 bases lay in between. CDR3 DNA: TGTGCCTGGGGGGGCCAGGGGTTGGTGACTGAAGCTTTCTTT. Translation gives CAWGGQGLVTEAFF.

The genes are TRBV19 and TRBJ2-7; D gene ambiguous. Trimming stripped 5 bases from V and 7 bases from J, with 6 bases between. Per germline, CDR1 LNHDA and CDR2 SQIVND (reference sequence). This CDR3 is 10 amino acids long. DNA of the CDR3: TGTGCCAGTAGTGACGGGGAGCAGTACTTC. Residues: CASSDGEQYF.